The 28 T cell receptor beta chains given below trace back to one sample, sequenced in a study of CD4 T cells in relation to SARS-CoV-2 and coronaviruses (dated by TCRdb to 2020 to 2022). Library preparation used the immunoSEQ multiplex PCR assay. TCRdb holds this immuneACCESS table with in-frame rearrangements only. Some clones are missing; in checked studies, unresolved V genes explain under half, and the rest has no known cause. For this sample the table gives 20,000 or so clones, of which over 70% were detected only once. The top ten clonotypes cover 9% to 15% of the sample. The antigens of these receptors remain unknown. CD4+ T cells from unexposed donors were collected before the COVID-19 pandemic (2011-2018). After around 10 days of culture, CD4+ T cells were isolated with the EasySep CD4+ T cell isolation kit. The sequenced material came from CD4+ T cells from PBMCs, cultured in vitro. These receptors came from a human donor in good health.

CDR3 sequence (DNA): TGTGCCAGCAGTTTTCCTTCCACAGATACGCAGTATTTT. Amino acids: CASSFPSTDTQYF. V gene TRBV12-3 or TRBV12-4 combines with J gene TRBJ2-3, with D unresolved. The V and J ends lost 3 bases and 2 bases respectively, with 6 bases between them. This CDR3 comprises 13 residues.

This rearrangement joins TRBV2 to TRBJ2-1; D could derive from TRBD1 or TRBD2 (5 bases each). CDR1 and CDR2 from the germline V gene are SNHLY and FYNNEI. Trimming removed 3 bases from V and 9 bases from J, with 12 bases in between. The CDR3 covers 13 residues. The CDR3 DNA is TGTGCCAGCAGTGAGACTACAGGCGGTGAGCAGTTCTTC. Protein: CASSETTGGEQFF.

The rearrangement links TRBV28 to TRBJ1-6, with a possible D match to TRBD1 (6 bases). The germline V gene encodes CDR1 MDHEN and CDR2 SYDVKM. The CDR3 totals 15 residues. Trimming cost V 5 bases and J 6 bases, with 14 bases left between them. In nucleotides, the CDR3 is TGTGCCAGCAGTGAAACGGGACACTCTAATTCACCCCTCCACTTT. Amino acids: CASSETGHSNSPLHF.

The chain joins TRBV6-1 to TRBJ1-5; weak D call: TRBD1 (5 bases). CDR1 is MNHNS and CDR2 is SASEGT in the germline V gene. With 2 bases removed from V and 4 bases from J, the gap between germline ends came to 18 bases. The CDR3 sequence is 17 residues long. CDR3: CASSENWPGLLNQPQHF. The DNA of the CDR3 is TGTGCCAGCAGTGAAAACTGGCCAGGGCTCCTAAATCAGCCCCAGCATTTT.

The DNA of the CDR3 is TGTGCCAGCAGCCCCAATTCCTACAATGAGCAGTTCTTC. This codes for CASSPNSYNEQFF. This chain links TRBV2 with TRBJ2-1, with D unresolved. V was shortened by 6 bases and J by 1 base, with 7 bases between the two germline ends. Germline CDR1 reads SNHLY; CDR2 reads FYNNEI. This CDR3 has 13 amino acids.

This chain connects TRBV4-2 to TRBJ2-7, with TRBD2 identical over 10 bases. The germline V gene has CDR1 LGHNA and CDR2 YNFKEQ. CDR3 length equals 16 residues. The J segment lost 2 bases and the V segment lost 4 bases, leaving 8 bases of the junction unmatched. CDR3 residues: CASSPTTSGDPYEQYF. DNA of the CDR3: TGTGCCAGCAGCCCGACAACTAGCGGGGATCCCTACGAGCAGTACTTC.

The CDR3 DNA reads as TGTGCCAGCAGCCAAGGGGGTGGGACCCAGTACTTC. Its translation: CASSQGGGTQYF. The chain has TRBV3-1 (or the pseudogene TRBV3-2) and TRBJ2-5; D ambiguous. The V gene lost 1 base and the J gene lost 7 bases, with 7 bases spanning the gap. Germline lookup yields CDR1 LGHDT and CDR2 YNNKEL (reference sequence). The CDR3 is 12 amino acids.

The J gene is TRBJ1-2, the V gene TRBV3-1 (or the pseudogene TRBV3-2); no reliable D call. The CDR3 is 12 residues long. Deletions cut 4 bases from V and 8 bases from J, with 11 bases between. Per germline, CDR1 LGHDT and CDR2 YNNKEL (reference sequence). The CDR3 DNA follows: TGTGCCAGCAGCCTTCCCCTTGGGGGCTACACCTTC. Encoded protein: CASSLPLGGYTF.

V and J are TRBV4-1 and TRBJ2-2, with unresolved D. The CDR3 totals 15 residues. Germline CDR1 and CDR2: MGHRA and YSYEKL. Trimming took 0 bases from V and 7 from J, leaving 12 bases between them. The CDR3 region has the DNA TGCGCCAGCAGCCAAGAATCCACATGGTACGGGGAGCTGTTTTTT. The encoded protein is CASSQESTWYGELFF.

This clone was seen a few times. The rearrangement joins TRBV7-2 to TRBJ2-1, with 10 bases lining up with TRBD2. CDR1 is SGHTA, CDR2 FQGNSA, per germline. The CDR3 is 17 residues long. V trimming: 3 bases; J trimming: 9 bases; junction bases outside the gene matches: 14. CDR3 sequence (DNA): TGTGCCAGCAGCTTTCGGACTAGCGGAGGGGGAGACGGTGAGCAGTTCTTC. Its translation: CASSFRTSGGGDGEQFF.

The rearrangement links TRBV5-1 to TRBJ2-2, with D unresolved. CDR3 length: 16 residues. V lost 2 bases and J 0 bases, leaving 11 bases between the germline ends. The germline V gene encodes CDR1 SGHRS and CDR2 YFSETQ. The CDR3 loop is CASSLGQSPNTGELFF. In DNA form, the CDR3 reads TGCGCCAGCAGCTTAGGTCAGTCCCCGAACACCGGGGAGCTGTTTTTT.

Comments on this clone: One end of the junction fails to match germline, which may point to a read error. The CDR3 region is CSARDHEQFF. CDR3 bases: TGCAGTGCTCGAGACCATGAGCAGTTCTTC. The chain joins TRBV20-1 to TRBJ2-1; D uncertain. Germline CDR1 is DFQATT and CDR2 is SNEGSKA (reference sequence). CDR3 size: 10 residues.

The CDR3 sequence: CASSLVAGSFSYEQYF. The CDR3 DNA reads TGCGCCAGCAGCTTGGTAGCGGGATCCTTCTCCTACGAGCAGTACTTC. The chain employs TRBV5-1 and TRBJ2-7; 8 nucleotides line up with TRBD2. The CDR3 sequence is 16 residues long. Germline CDR1 reads SGHRS; CDR2 reads YFSETQ. After removal of 0 bases from V and 0 bases from J, the junction contained 5 bases not matched to a gene.

This chain links TRBV3-1 (or the pseudogene TRBV3-2) with TRBJ2-1; D gene unclear. V was clipped by 4 bases and J by 9 bases, with 16 bases between them. The CDR3 length is 14 residues. Germline loops: CDR1 LGHDT, CDR2 YNNKEL (reference sequence). The CDR3 DNA reads TGTGCCAGCAGCCGCGACCTAACTTCGAGTGAGCAGTTCTTC. It encodes CASSRDLTSSEQFF.

The V and J genes are TRBV24-1 and TRBJ2-7, with 8 bases identical to TRBD2. V was clipped by 6 bases and J by 7 bases; unmatched bases: 10. CDR1 and CDR2 (germline): KGHDR, SFDVKD. The CDR3 is made up of 14 amino acids. The CDR3: CATSRPGGVQEQYF. DNA for the CDR3: TGTGCCACCAGTCGACCCGGGGGGGTTCAAGAGCAGTACTTC.

The chain uses TRBV10-1 and TRBJ2-2; TRBD1 might be the D (6 bases). V gave up 2 bases and J gave up 5 bases, with 12 bases separating them. The germline CDR1 and CDR2 sequences are WNHNN and SYGVQD (reference sequence). The CDR3 has 15 amino acids. The DNA of the CDR3 is TGCGCCAGCAGTGAGCGGCGGACAGCTACCGGGGAGCTGTTTTTT. Translating gives CASSERRTATGELFF.

The chain has TRBV5-1 and TRBJ1-1, with D unclear. Between the trimmed V and J ends, which lost 0 bases and 2 bases, there was a span of 11 bases. Germline assignment: CDR1 SGHRS and CDR2 YFSETQ. The CDR3 is 15 amino acids. Written as DNA, the CDR3 is TGCGCCAGCAGCTTGGGAGGCCGGGGTAACACTGAAGCTTTCTTT. It encodes CASSLGGRGNTEAFF.

This chain links TRBV11-2 with TRBJ2-5; D possibly matches TRBD1 or TRBD2 (6 bases each). The CDR3 extends over 15 amino acids. V was clipped by 5 bases and J by 2 bases, with 15 bases between them. CDR1 is SGHAT and CDR2 is FQNNGV in the germline V gene. The CDR3 loop is CASSPGRRGQETQYF. The CDR3 coding sequence is TGTGCCAGCAGCCCAGGGAGGAGGGGGCAAGAGACCCAGTACTTC.

This clone was counted between two and nine times. The chain has TRBV9 and TRBJ1-3; 8 bases fit TRBD1. The CDR3 is made up of 14 amino acids. CDR1 and CDR2 (germline): SGDLS, YYNGEE. The ends lost 2 bases at V and 2 bases at J; junction bases unmatched: 0. The CDR3: CASSVTGAGNTIYF. CDR3 coding DNA: TGTGCCAGCAGCGTGACAGGGGCTGGAAACACCATATATTTT.

V gene TRBV19 combines with J gene TRBJ2-3; 7 bases agree with TRBD2. V was clipped by 3 bases and J by 0 bases; unmatched bases: 6. CDR3 length equals 16 residues. Germline V gene data show CDR1 as LNHDA and CDR2 as SQIVND (reference sequence). Here the CDR3 reads CASSIWLAASTDTQYF. The CDR3, as DNA: TGTGCCAGTAGTATTTGGCTAGCGGCTAGCACAGATACGCAGTATTTT.

This chain links TRBV30 with TRBJ1-5; 8 nucleotides line up with TRBD1. The CDR3 extends over 14 amino acids. CDR1 GTSNPN and CDR2 SVGIG come from the germline V gene (reference sequence). V shed 3 bases, J shed 6 bases, and the junction held 7 bases outside the gene matches. The CDR3 reads CAWSFATGGQPQHF. CDR3 nucleotide sequence: TGTGCCTGGAGCTTTGCCACAGGGGGTCAGCCCCAGCATTTT.

The V gene is TRBV5-4, the J gene TRBJ2-5, with TRBD2 matching 8 bases. The J segment lost 4 bases and the V segment lost 0 bases, leaving 14 bases of the junction unmatched. Germline CDR1 is SGHNT and CDR2 is YYREEE (reference sequence). CDR3 length: 18 amino acids. For the CDR3, the DNA is TGTGCCAGCAGCTTGGCCCCCGGGGTAGCGGGATGGGTAGAGACCCAGTACTTC. It yields the protein CASSLAPGVAGWVETQYF.

The gene calls are TRBV5-1 and TRBJ1-4; no firm D call. Germline CDR1 is SGHRS and CDR2 is YFSETQ. The V end lost 0 bases, the J end lost 5 bases, and 29 bases lay between the germline ends. CDR3 length: 21 amino acids. The CDR3 bases are TGCGCCAGCAGCTTGGTAGTAGGGCTGTTATCCGGCCGCGACGAAAATGAAAAACTGTTTTTT. This codes for CASSLVVGLLSGRDENEKLFF.

This chain links TRBV4-1 with TRBJ2-1, with 7 nucleotides matching TRBD2. Trimming took 4 bases from V and 2 from J; bases not matched to a gene: 14. Germline V gene lookup returns CDR1 MGHRA and CDR2 YSYEKL. The CDR3 is 18 amino acids. The CDR3 DNA reads TGCGCCAGCAGCCCCGAGGGACCTCCTAGCGGAGCCTACAATGAGCAGTTCTTC. This gives the protein CASSPEGPPSGAYNEQFF.

The chain has TRBV27 and TRBJ2-6; D not certain. Germline CDR1 reads MNHEY; CDR2 reads SMNVEV (reference sequence). With 5 bases removed from V and 1 base from J, the gap between germline ends came to 12 bases. CDR3 length equals 16 residues. The CDR3 bases are TGTGCCAGCAGTCCCCTGTCCCGATCTGGGGCCAACGTCCTGACTTTC. Encoded protein: CASSPLSRSGANVLTF. The full variable domain, in which reference TRBV27 and TRBJ2-6 provide the parts outside the CDR3, is EAQVTQNPRYLITVTGKKLTVTCSQNMNHEYMSWYRQDPGLGLRQIYYSMNVEVTDKGDVPEGYKVSRKEKRNFPLILESPSPNQTSLYFCASSPLSRSGANVLTFGAGSRLTVL.

This clone came up once. The J gene is TRBJ2-1, the V gene TRBV5-6, with TRBD2 matching 10 bases. J gave up 5 bases and V 0 bases, and 5 bases lay outside the gene matches. Germline V CDR1 and CDR2: SGHDT, YYEEEE. The CDR3 runs to 16 residues. The CDR3 nucleotides are TGTGCCAGCAGCTTGGTTCCACTAGCGGGGAACAATGAGCAGTTCTTC. This encodes CASSLVPLAGNNEQFF.

The chain recombines TRBV19 with TRBJ2-2; the D gene is possibly TRBD2 (6 bases). This CDR3 region has 17 residues. V was pared by 10 bases and J by 5 bases, with 26 bases between. CDR1 is LNHDA and CDR2 is SQIVND in the germline V gene (reference sequence). The DNA of the CDR3 is TGTGCCACCCATCCCCCTTCTCTCTCGGCGGGGACCGGGGAGCTGTTTTTT. Amino acids: CATHPPSLSAGTGELFF.

The gene calls are TRBV28 and TRBJ1-1; no firm D call. The length of the CDR3 is 17 residues. Trimming pared 3 bases from V and 0 bases from J, leaving 17 bases between. Germline values: CDR1 MDHEN, CDR2 SYDVKM. In nucleotides, the CDR3 is TGTGCCAGCAGTTTTACCTACAAGAAAATCATGAACACTGAAGCTTTCTTT. The encoded protein is CASSFTYKKIMNTEAFF.